A single sample is the source of the 25 T cell receptor beta chains below, sequenced in a study of response to subunit inactivated influenza vaccine. TCRdb used MiXCR to reprocess the RT-PCR reads, holding one entry per CDR3 protein. The table shows fewer than 400,000 distinct CDR3 sequences, with less than 25% occurring only once. The sequencing used PBMCs from blood, collected around 22 months after vaccination. The receptors originated from a man between 50 and 75 years old who received an inactivated influenza vaccine.

This clonotype occurred many times. Here the CDR3 DNA reads TGTGCCAGCAGTTATGAGGCCCTATCCCACAATCAGCCCCAGCATTTT. Protein sequence: CASSYEALSHNQPQHF. The rearrangement uses TRBV12-3 or TRBV12-4 and TRBJ1-5, with D unclear. V lost 4 bases, J lost 3 bases, and 16 bases lay in between. This CDR3 is built from 16 residues.

The gene calls are TRBV7-8 and TRBJ2-7; 13 bases fit TRBD2. Losses at the gene ends were 4 bases for V and 2 bases for J; bases not matched to a gene: 5. The CDR3 extends over 16 amino acids. Germline lookup yields CDR1 SGHVS and CDR2 FQNEAQ. CDR3 amino acids: CASSSRLAGGTYEQYF. CDR3 coding DNA: TGTGCCAGCAGCTCCAGACTAGCGGGAGGTACCTACGAGCAGTACTTC.

This clonotype was seen many times. The J gene is TRBJ1-1, the V gene TRBV6-2 or TRBV6-3, with D uncertain. The V and J ends lost 2 bases and 0 bases respectively, with 25 bases between them. Germline values: CDR1 MNHEY, CDR2 SVGEGT. This CDR3 region has 20 residues. The CDR3 nucleotides read TGTGCCAGCAGTTACACGTTGTTCCAGAGGTTTGCTTACATGAACACTGAAGCTTTCTTT. Its translation: CASSYTLFQRFAYMNTEAFF.

The chain carries TRBV7-9 and TRBJ1-1, with TRBD1 as a possible D gene (5 bases). The length of the CDR3 is 11 residues. V was shortened by 11 bases and J by 11 bases, with 18 bases between the two germline ends. Germline lookup yields CDR1 SEHNR and CDR2 FQNEAQ (reference sequence). The DNA of the CDR3 is TGTGCCTTTCACACCGGGGGTGAGGCTTTCTTT. This gives the protein CAFHTGGEAFF. Supplemented by reference TRBV7-9 and TRBJ1-1, the full variable domain reads DTGVSQNPRHKITKRGQNVTFRCDPISEHNRLYWYRQTLGQGPEFLTYFQNEAQLEKSRLLSDRFSAERPKGSFSTLEIQRTEQGDSAMYLCAFHTGGEAFFGQGTRLTVV.

The V gene is TRBV6-1, the J gene TRBJ2-7; TRBD2 might be the D (6 bases). Germline CDR1 is MNHNS and CDR2 is SASEGT. Deletions cut 6 bases from V and 2 bases from J, with 11 bases between. The CDR3 totals 13 residues. Here the CDR3 DNA reads TGTGCCAGCAGCCGCGGGGAGGCCTACGAGCAGTACTTC. Its translation is CASSRGEAYEQYF.

This clonotype appeared many times. The V and J genes are TRBV24-1 and TRBJ2-2; D remains unclear. Germline lookup yields CDR1 KGHDR and CDR2 SFDVKD. With 6 bases removed from V and 3 bases from J, the gap between germline ends came to 1 base. The CDR3 consists of 11 residues. In nucleotides, the CDR3 is TGTGCCACCAGTTACACCGGGGAGCTGTTTTTT. Translated, it gives CATSYTGELFF.

The chain is built from TRBV5-5 and TRBJ1-4, with TRBD1 as a possible D gene (6 bases). The germline V gene encodes CDR1 SGHKS and CDR2 YYEKEE (reference sequence). This CDR3 is built from 14 residues. The V gene lost 4 bases and the J gene lost 5 bases, with 12 bases spanning the gap. CDR3: CASSIRGPNEKLFF. The CDR3 coding sequence is TGTGCCAGCAGCATCAGGGGACCGAATGAAAAACTGTTTTTT.

This clonotype was detected a few times. The rearrangement joins TRBV20-1 to TRBJ2-5; 7 bases map to TRBD1. This CDR3 is built from 15 residues. Trimming cost V 3 bases and J 3 bases; bases outside gene matches: 10. Germline values: CDR1 DFQATT, CDR2 SNEGSKA (reference sequence). CDR3 nucleotides: TGCAGTGCTAGCGGAACAGGGGATTGGGAAGAGACCCAGTACTTC. Amino acid sequence: CSASGTGDWEETQYF.

This clonotype has more than one count but fewer than ten. J is TRBJ2-5 and V is TRBV28; a possible D gene is TRBD2 (5 bases). Germline assignment: CDR1 MDHEN and CDR2 SYDVKM. CDR3 length equals 15 residues. Trimming removed 5 bases at V and 4 bases at J, with 17 bases between. In DNA form, the CDR3 reads TGTGCCAGCAGTGACGCCCGGGCGGGCCTAGAGACCCAGTACTTC. Residues: CASSDARAGLETQYF.

This clonotype was counted between two and nine times. This chain connects TRBV4-3 to TRBJ2-2; 12 nucleotides align to TRBD2. Germline CDR1 is LGHNA and CDR2 is YSLEER. This CDR3 contains 15 residues. Germline trimming cut 3 bases from V and 8 bases from J; bases unmatched to any gene: 4. As DNA, the CDR3 is TGCGCCAGCAGCCAGGTTGGACTAGCGGGAGGGGAGCTGTTTTTT. Its translation: CASSQVGLAGGELFF.

This clonotype was seen a few times. The genes are TRBV6-1 and TRBJ2-6; 9 nucleotides agree with TRBD1. Per germline, CDR1 MNHNS and CDR2 SASEGT. V was clipped by 5 bases and J by 5 bases; unmatched bases: 10. The CDR3 runs 17 residues. CDR3 loop: CASSRGTGPEWANVLTF. CDR3 DNA sequence: TGTGCCAGCAGTCGAGGGACAGGGCCAGAATGGGCCAACGTCCTGACTTTC.

V is TRBV29-1 and J is TRBJ2-3; 7 bases are a match to TRBD1. CDR3 length: 14 residues. With V trimmed by 1 base and J by 4 bases, 5 bases remained unmatched. Germline CDR1 reads SQVTM; CDR2 reads ANQGSEA. CDR3 loop: CSVEVQGTSDTQYF. In DNA, the CDR3 is TGCAGCGTTGAAGTACAGGGGACGTCAGATACGCAGTATTTT.

Concerning this clonotype: This sequence may be a read error, since a much larger clone differs from it by one base. V usage is TRBV27 and J usage is TRBJ1-3; no firm D call. The CDR3 extends over 13 amino acids. Germline CDR1 reads MNHEY; CDR2 reads SMNVEV (reference sequence). V dropped 11 bases and J dropped 3 bases, with 14 bases sitting between them. CDR3 residues: CAGKTPDGNTIYF. Here the CDR3 DNA reads TGTGCCGGCAAAACCCCCGATGGAAACACCATATATTTT.

V and J are TRBV10-3 and TRBJ1-2; D not resolved. Germline V gene lookup returns CDR1 ENHRY and CDR2 SYGVKD. Trimming shortened V by 0 bases and J by 7 bases, and 12 bases separated the two germline ends. This CDR3 spans 14 amino acids. The DNA of the CDR3 is TGTGCCATCAGTGAGTCAATGGGTGAAGGTGGCTACACCTTC. It translates to CAISESMGEGGYTF.

The J gene is TRBJ2-3, the V gene TRBV13; 10 bases match TRBD1. The CDR3 is made up of 17 amino acids. The germline V gene has CDR1 PRHDT and CDR2 FYEKMQ (reference sequence). J lost 3 bases, V lost 3 bases, and 9 bases had no gene match. The CDR3 DNA reads as TGTGCCAGCAGCTTCTCTCCGGGACAGGGGAGGACAGATACGCAGTATTTT. Its protein is CASSFSPGQGRTDTQYF.

This clonotype appeared a few times. The chain recombines TRBV12-3 or TRBV12-4 with TRBJ2-5, with D possibly TRBD1 on 6 matching bases. Deletions cut 6 bases from V and 2 bases from J, with 10 bases between. CDR3 length: 13 amino acids. The CDR3 sequence: CASSRDNQETQYF. The CDR3 region has the DNA TGTGCCAGCAGCCGGGACAATCAAGAGACCCAGTACTTC.

This clonotype has only a few counts. The V gene is TRBV20-1, the J gene TRBJ2-7; D is ambiguous. V was trimmed by 3 bases and J by 3 bases, leaving 9 bases between them. Per germline, CDR1 DFQATT and CDR2 SNEGSKA (reference sequence). The CDR3 totals 12 residues. This CDR3 is CSASDGDYEQYF. The CDR3 nucleotides read TGCAGTGCTAGCGACGGTGACTACGAGCAGTACTTC.

This clonotype has just a few counts. The genes are TRBV13 and TRBJ1-1; the D gene is possibly TRBD1 (6 bases). Germline V gene sequence: CDR1 PRHDT, CDR2 FYEKMQ (reference sequence). The CDR3 is made up of 15 amino acids. The V and J ends lost 4 bases and 5 bases respectively, with 17 bases between them. For the CDR3, the DNA is TGTGCCAGCAGCTCCGAGGGGGGAAGAGGTACTGAAGCTTTCTTT. The encoded protein is CASSSEGGRGTEAFF.

This sequence joins TRBV3-1 and TRBJ1-5; 9 positions agree with TRBD1. The CDR3 totals 15 residues. The germline gives CDR1 LGHDT, CDR2 YNNKEL (reference sequence). The V gene end was trimmed by 4 bases and the J gene end by 6 bases; junction bases not matched to a gene: 7. The CDR3 bases are TGTGCCAGCAGCCTCGGGACAGGGAGGTCTCAGCCCCAGCATTTT. Amino acids: CASSLGTGRSQPQHF.

The table lists this clonotype with many counts. The rearrangement uses TRBV7-8 and TRBJ1-5; D not resolved. The ends were cut back, 2 bases at V and 0 bases at J, with 8 bases in the middle. CDR3 length: 15 residues. Germline V lookup: CDR1 SGHVS, CDR2 FQNEAQ. The CDR3 DNA is TGTGCCAGCAGCTTAACAGAAAATAGCAATCAGCCCCAGCATTTT. Translating gives CASSLTENSNQPQHF.

There are a few counts of this clonotype. V and J are TRBV10-3 and TRBJ1-1; D is perhaps TRBD1 (6 bases). Trimming pared 7 bases from V and 0 bases from J, leaving 12 bases between. The CDR3 sequence is 14 residues long. CDR1 is ENHRY and CDR2 is SYGVKD in the germline V gene. In DNA form, the CDR3 reads TGTGCCATCACCTCGACAGGTATGAACACTGAAGCTTTCTTT. Its translation: CAITSTGMNTEAFF.

The V call is TRBV20-1, the J call TRBJ2-3; D remains ambiguous. Trimming cost V 6 bases and J 6 bases, with 7 bases left between them. This CDR3 comprises 10 residues. Germline CDR1 reads DFQATT; CDR2 reads SNEGSKA (reference sequence). CDR3 coding DNA: TGCAGTGCGTCCTGGGATACGCAGTATTTT. This encodes CSASWDTQYF.

This clonotype was picked up a small number of times. The rearrangement uses TRBV12-3 or TRBV12-4 and TRBJ1-5; 7 bases fit TRBD1. The CDR3 consists of 15 residues. After removal of 5 bases from V and 3 bases from J, the junction contained 7 bases not matched to a gene. The CDR3 reads CASSATGRANQPQHF. CDR3 in DNA: TGTGCCAGCAGTGCGACAGGGAGAGCCAATCAGCCCCAGCATTTT.

The chain links TRBV27 to TRBJ2-1; D remains ambiguous. CDR1 and CDR2 from the germline V gene are MNHEY and SMNVEV (reference sequence). This CDR3 is built from 15 residues. The V and J ends lost 5 bases and 1 base respectively, with 12 bases between them. The CDR3: CASSHFGNSYNEQFF. The CDR3 nucleotides read TGTGCCAGCAGTCACTTCGGCAATTCCTACAATGAGCAGTTCTTC.

The chain joins TRBV28 to TRBJ2-7; 10 nucleotides agree with TRBD2. The CDR3 is made up of 15 amino acids. After removal of 9 bases from V and 3 bases from J, the junction contained 11 bases not matched to a gene. In germline, CDR1 is MDHEN, CDR2 SYDVKM. In DNA, the CDR3 is TGTGCCAGTTGGACTAGCGGCCCTAGGGGCTACGAGCAGTACTTC. Translating it yields CASWTSGPRGYEQYF.